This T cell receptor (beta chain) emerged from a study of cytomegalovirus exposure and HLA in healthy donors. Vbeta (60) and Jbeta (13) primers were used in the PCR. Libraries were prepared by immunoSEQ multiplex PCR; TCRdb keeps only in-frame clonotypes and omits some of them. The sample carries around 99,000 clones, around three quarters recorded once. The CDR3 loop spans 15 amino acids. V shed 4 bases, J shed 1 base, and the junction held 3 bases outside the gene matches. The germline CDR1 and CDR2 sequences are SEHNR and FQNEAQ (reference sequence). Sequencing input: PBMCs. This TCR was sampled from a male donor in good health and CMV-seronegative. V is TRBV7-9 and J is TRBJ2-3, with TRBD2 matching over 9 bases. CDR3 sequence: CASSSRTSGTDTQYF. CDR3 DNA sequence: TGTGCCAGCAGCTCGCGGACTAGCGGCACAGATACGCAGTATTTT.